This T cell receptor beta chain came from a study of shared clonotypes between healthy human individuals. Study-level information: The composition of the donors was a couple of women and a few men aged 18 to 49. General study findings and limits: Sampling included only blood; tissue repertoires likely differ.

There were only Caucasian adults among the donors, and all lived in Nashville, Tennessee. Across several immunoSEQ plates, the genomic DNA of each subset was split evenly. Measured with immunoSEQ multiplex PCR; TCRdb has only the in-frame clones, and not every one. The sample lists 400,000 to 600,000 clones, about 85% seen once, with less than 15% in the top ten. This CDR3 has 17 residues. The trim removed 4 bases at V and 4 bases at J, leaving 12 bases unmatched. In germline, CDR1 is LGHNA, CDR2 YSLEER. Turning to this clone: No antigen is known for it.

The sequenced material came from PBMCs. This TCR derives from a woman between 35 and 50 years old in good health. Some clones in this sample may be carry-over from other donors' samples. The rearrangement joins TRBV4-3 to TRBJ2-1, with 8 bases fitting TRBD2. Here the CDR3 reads CASSPNANSGNYNEQFF. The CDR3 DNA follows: TGCGCCAGCAGCCCTAACGCGAATAGCGGGAATTACAATGAGCAGTTCTTC.